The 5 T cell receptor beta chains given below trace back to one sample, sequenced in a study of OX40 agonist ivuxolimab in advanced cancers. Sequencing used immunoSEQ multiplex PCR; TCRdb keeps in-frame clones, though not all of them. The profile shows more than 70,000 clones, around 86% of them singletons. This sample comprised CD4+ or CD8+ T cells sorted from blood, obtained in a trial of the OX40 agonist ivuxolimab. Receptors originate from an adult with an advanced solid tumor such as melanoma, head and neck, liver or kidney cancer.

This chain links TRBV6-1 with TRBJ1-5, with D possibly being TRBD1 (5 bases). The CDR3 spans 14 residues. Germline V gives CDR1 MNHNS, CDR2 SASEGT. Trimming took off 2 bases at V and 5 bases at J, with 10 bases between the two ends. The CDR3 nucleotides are TGTGCCAGCAGTGAACAGGGACGGGATCAGCCCCAGCATTTT. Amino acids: CASSEQGRDQPQHF.

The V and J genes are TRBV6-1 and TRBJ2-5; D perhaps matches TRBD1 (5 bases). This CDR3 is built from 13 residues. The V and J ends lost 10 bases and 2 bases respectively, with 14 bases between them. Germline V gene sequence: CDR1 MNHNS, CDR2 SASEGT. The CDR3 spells CATSRQLQETQYF. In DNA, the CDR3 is TGTGCCACCTCGAGACAGCTACAAGAGACCCAGTACTTC.

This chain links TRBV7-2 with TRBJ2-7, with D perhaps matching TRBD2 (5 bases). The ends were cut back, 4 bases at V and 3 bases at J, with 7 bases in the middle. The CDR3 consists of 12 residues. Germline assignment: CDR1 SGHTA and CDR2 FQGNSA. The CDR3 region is CASSSGIYEQYF. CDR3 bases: TGTGCCAGCAGCTCGGGAATCTACGAGCAGTACTTC.

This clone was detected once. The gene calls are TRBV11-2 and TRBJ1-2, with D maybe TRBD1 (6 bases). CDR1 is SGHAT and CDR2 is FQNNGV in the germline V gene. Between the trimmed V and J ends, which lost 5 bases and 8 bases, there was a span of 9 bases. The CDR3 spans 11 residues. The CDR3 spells CASSRTAGYTF. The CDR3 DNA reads TGTGCCAGCAGCCGGACAGCAGGCTACACCTTC.

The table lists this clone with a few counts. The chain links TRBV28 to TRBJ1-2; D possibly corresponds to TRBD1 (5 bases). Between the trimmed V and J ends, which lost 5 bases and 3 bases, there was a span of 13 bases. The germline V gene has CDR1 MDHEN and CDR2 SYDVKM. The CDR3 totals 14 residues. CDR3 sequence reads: CASSRTGVDYGYTF. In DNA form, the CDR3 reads TGTGCCAGCAGTAGGACGGGGGTTGACTATGGCTACACCTTC.